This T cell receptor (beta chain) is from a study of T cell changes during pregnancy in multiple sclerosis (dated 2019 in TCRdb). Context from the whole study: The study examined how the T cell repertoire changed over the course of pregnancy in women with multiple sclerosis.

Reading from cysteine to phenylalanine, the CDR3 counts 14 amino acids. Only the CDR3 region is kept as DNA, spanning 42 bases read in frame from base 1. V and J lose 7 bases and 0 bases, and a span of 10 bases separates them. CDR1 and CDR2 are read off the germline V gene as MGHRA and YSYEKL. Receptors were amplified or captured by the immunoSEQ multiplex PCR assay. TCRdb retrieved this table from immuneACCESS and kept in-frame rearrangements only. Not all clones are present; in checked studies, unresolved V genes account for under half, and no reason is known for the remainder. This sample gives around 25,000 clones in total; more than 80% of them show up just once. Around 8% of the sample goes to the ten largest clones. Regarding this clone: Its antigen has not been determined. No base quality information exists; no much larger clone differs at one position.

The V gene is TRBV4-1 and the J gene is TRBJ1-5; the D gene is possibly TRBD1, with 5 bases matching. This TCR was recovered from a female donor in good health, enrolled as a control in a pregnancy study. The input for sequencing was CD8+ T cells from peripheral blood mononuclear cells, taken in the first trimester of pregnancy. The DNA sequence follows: TGCGCCAGCAACTACAGGATTAGCAATCAGCCCCAGCATTTT. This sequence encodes CASNYRISNQPQHF.